The 13 T cell receptor beta chains reported below all come from one sample, sequenced in a study of post-analysis software for immune sequencing data. cDNA libraries of TCR beta carried unique molecular identifiers. MiXCR, applied by TCRdb to the PCR reads, yields one record per CDR3 protein. This sample carries 450,000 to 700,000 distinct CDR3 sequences, around 47% of them seen once, and the ten largest clones take under 2%. Study outcomes and limitations: Comparison of patients with controls showed a handful of TRBV segments more frequent in patients, TRBV5-6, TRBV5-1 and TRBV20-1 among them.

Their antigens are not known. The sequencing input was blood. These receptor sequences come from a girl aged 10 to 17 with multiple sclerosis.

Many counts were recorded for this clonotype. The chain is built from TRBV29-1 and TRBJ2-6; D is perhaps TRBD1 or TRBD2 (5 bases each). Germline V gene data show CDR1 as SQVTM and CDR2 as ANQGSEA. The V end was cut by 4 bases, the J end by 2 bases, with 6 bases between. This CDR3 has 13 amino acids. DNA for the CDR3: TGCAGCGTTGGGGGGACTGGGGCCAACGTCCTGACTTTC. This sequence encodes CSVGGTGANVLTF.

In this sample, this clonotype turned up many times. The junction does not match germline at one end; this may be a read error. The rearrangement uses TRBV5-1 and TRBJ2-5; D is unclear. The germline V gene encodes CDR1 SGHRS and CDR2 YFSETQ. This CDR3 is built from 14 residues. The DNA of the CDR3 is TGTGCCAGCAGCTTAGCAGGATCCCAAGAGACCCAGTACTTC. Protein product: CASSLAGSQETQYF.

The chain has TRBV4-1 and TRBJ2-3; TRBD2 aligns across 15 bases. Germline values: CDR1 MGHRA, CDR2 YSYEKL. This CDR3 is 18 amino acids long. V lost 5 bases and J lost 3; bases outside the gene matches: 9. CDR3 loop: CASSWTSGGAKGTDTQYF. The CDR3, as DNA: TGCGCCAGCAGCTGGACTAGCGGGGGGGCCAAGGGGACAGATACGCAGTATTTT.

The chain carries TRBV12-3 or TRBV12-4 and TRBJ1-4; 7 bases line up with TRBD1. Trimming at V came to 6 bases and at J to 0 bases, leaving 7 bases not matched to a gene. CDR3 length: 16 residues. CDR3 residues: CASSPAGTATNEKLFF. The CDR3 coding sequence is TGTGCCAGCAGCCCGGCCGGGACAGCAACTAATGAAAAACTGTTTTTT.

This clonotype was recorded a few times. The chain has TRBV15 and TRBJ2-1, with 16 positions matching TRBD2. V lost 0 bases and J lost 2; bases outside the gene matches: 1. The CDR3 runs to 18 residues. Germline CDR1 reads LNHNV; CDR2 reads YYDKDF (reference sequence). The CDR3 DNA reads as TGTGCCACCAGCAGAGATGGGACTAGCGGGGGGGCCTACAATGAGCAGTTCTTC. It encodes CATSRDGTSGGAYNEQFF.

The V gene is TRBV6-1, the J gene TRBJ2-5; 7 nucleotides align to TRBD2. CDR3 length equals 14 residues. V shed 8 bases, J shed 5 bases, and the junction held 11 bases outside the gene matches. Germline V gene sequence: CDR1 MNHNS, CDR2 SASEGT. Here the CDR3 reads CASDDGGRRETQYF. The CDR3 region has the DNA TGTGCCAGCGACGACGGGGGGAGACGGGAGACCCAGTACTTC.

About this clonotype itself: Here the CDR3 omits its conserved ending phenylalanine or tryptophan, so a read error is the likely source. CDR3 region: CSGADGYEQYL. The CDR3 nucleotides are TGCAGTGGGGCAGACGGATACGAGCAGTACTTA. The V and J genes are TRBV20-1 and TRBJ2-7; D unclear. Germline loops: CDR1 DFQATT, CDR2 SNEGSKA (reference sequence). Trimming removed 7 bases at V and 4 bases at J, with 11 bases between. The CDR3 length is 11 residues.

This clonotype has just a few counts. This chain links TRBV12-3 or TRBV12-4 with TRBJ1-2, with TRBD1 matching over 8 bases. Trimming took 10 bases from V and 5 from J; bases not matched to a gene: 6. The CDR3 runs 12 residues. The CDR3 region has the DNA TGTGCCAACAGGGGGACAGCTTATGGCTACACCTTC. Protein: CANRGTAYGYTF.

Only a few counts were recorded for this clonotype. The chain combines TRBV29-1 with TRBJ2-3, with D perhaps TRBD2 (6 bases). CDR1 SQVTM and CDR2 ANQGSEA come from the germline V gene. V was clipped by 3 bases and J by 2 bases, with 9 bases between them. The CDR3 sequence is 13 residues long. CDR3 sequence reads: CSVDGSNTDTQYF. The CDR3 nucleotides are TGCAGCGTTGACGGGAGCAACACAGATACGCAGTATTTT.

The rearrangement uses TRBV20-1 and TRBJ1-4; D gene uncertain. V lost 6 bases to trimming and J lost 4 bases, with 12 bases between them. Germline V gene sequence: CDR1 DFQATT, CDR2 SNEGSKA (reference sequence). This CDR3 region has 13 residues. For the CDR3, the DNA is TGCAGTGCGGATCCGCAGAGTAATGAAAAACTGTTTTTT. It translates to CSADPQSNEKLFF.

This clonotype has more than one count but fewer than ten. The V call is TRBV10-3, the J call TRBJ2-1; TRBD2 agrees at 8 bases. The J segment lost 1 base and the V segment lost 4 bases, leaving 9 bases of the junction unmatched. The length of the CDR3 is 17 residues. The germline gives CDR1 ENHRY, CDR2 SYGVKD. CDR3 sequence: CAISAAGGQSSYNEQFF. The CDR3 DNA is TGTGCCATCAGTGCCGCGGGAGGCCAAAGTTCCTACAATGAGCAGTTCTTC.

This CDR3 is CSATGTISGISYEQYF. The DNA for the CDR3 is TGCAGTGCTACCGGGACTATTAGCGGGATCTCCTACGAGCAGTACTTC. The V call is TRBV20-1, the J call TRBJ2-7; 8 positions match TRBD2. Germline V CDR1 and CDR2: DFQATT, SNEGSKA (reference sequence). The CDR3 contains 16 residues. With 4 bases clipped from V and 0 bases from J, the junction kept 11 bases outside the gene matches.

This clonotype was observed a few times. The chain is built from TRBV12-3 or TRBV12-4 and TRBJ2-5; D possibly corresponds to TRBD1 (5 bases). The ends were cut back, 5 bases at V and 2 bases at J, with 9 bases in the middle. CDR3 length equals 13 residues. This chain's CDR3 is CASSGATQETQYF. Written as DNA, the CDR3 is TGTGCCAGCAGTGGGGCGACACAAGAGACCCAGTACTTC.